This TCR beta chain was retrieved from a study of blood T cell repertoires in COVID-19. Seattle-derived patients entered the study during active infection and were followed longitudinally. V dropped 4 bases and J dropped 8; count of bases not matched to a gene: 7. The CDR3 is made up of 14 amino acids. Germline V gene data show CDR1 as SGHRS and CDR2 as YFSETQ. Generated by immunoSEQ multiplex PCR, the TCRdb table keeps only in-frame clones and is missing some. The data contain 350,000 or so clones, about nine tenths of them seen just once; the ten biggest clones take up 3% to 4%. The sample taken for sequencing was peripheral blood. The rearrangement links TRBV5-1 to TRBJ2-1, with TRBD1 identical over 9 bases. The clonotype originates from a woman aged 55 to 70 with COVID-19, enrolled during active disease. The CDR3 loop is CASSEGQGLDEQFF. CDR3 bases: TGCGCCAGCAGCGAGGGACAGGGTTTAGATGAGCAGTTCTTC.